This T cell receptor (beta chain) was identified in a study of early T cells in non-severe SARS-CoV-2 infection. Study summary: RNA in bulk from unsorted whole blood was sequenced, and chains were unpaired. Study-level results: The matching step, a VDJdb search, favored anti-spike CD8 responses and missed private and CD4 specificities.

A note on this clonotype: What it binds is unknown.

Unique molecular identifiers tagged individual cDNA molecules. TCRdb itself ran the 5' RACE reads through MiXCR, one entry per CDR3 protein. The sample has about 86,000 distinct CDR3 sequences; roughly an eighth are singletons. From germline, CDR1 is SGDLS and CDR2 YYNGEE. The CDR3 covers 14 residues. The V and J ends lost 7 bases and 3 bases respectively, with 16 bases between them. The chain employs TRBV9 and TRBJ1-1; the D is unclear. This clonotype originated in an adult who was a healthcare worker with PCR-confirmed SARS-CoV-2 infection or an uninfected control (not recorded which). Input material: whole blood. The CDR3 here is CASCPGGSDTEAFF. As DNA, the CDR3 is TGTGCCAGCTGTCCCGGTGGGTCCGACACTGAAGCTTTCTTT. Supplemented by reference TRBV9 and TRBJ1-1, the full variable domain reads DSGVTQTPKHLITATGQRVTLRCSPRSGDLSVYWYQQSLDQGLQFLIQYYNGEERAKGNILERFSAQQFPDLHSELNLSSLELGDSALYFCASCPGGSDTEAFFGQGTRLTVV.